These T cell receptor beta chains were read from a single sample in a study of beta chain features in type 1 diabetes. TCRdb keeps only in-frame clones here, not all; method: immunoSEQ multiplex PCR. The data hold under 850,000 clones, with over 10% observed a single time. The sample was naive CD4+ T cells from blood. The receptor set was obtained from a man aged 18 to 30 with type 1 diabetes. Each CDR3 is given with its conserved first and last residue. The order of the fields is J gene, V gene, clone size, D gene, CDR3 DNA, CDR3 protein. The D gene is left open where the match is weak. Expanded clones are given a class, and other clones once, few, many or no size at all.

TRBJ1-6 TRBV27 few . TGTGCCAGCAGTTTAAAAGATTCACCCCTCCACTTT CASSLKDSPLHF
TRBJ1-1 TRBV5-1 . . TGCGCCAGCAGCTTGGCCGGGGGTTTAGGCACTGAAGCTTTCTTT CASSLAGGLGTEAFF
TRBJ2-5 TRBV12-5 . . TGTGCTAGTGGTTTGGTATATTGGGGGGCCCGAGAGACCCAGTACTTC CASGLVYWGARETQYF
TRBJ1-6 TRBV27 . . TGTGCCAGCACCGGGGGGGCCTCCTCCTATAATTCACCCCTCCACTTT CASTGGASSYNSPLHF
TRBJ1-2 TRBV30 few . TGTGCCTGGAGCCAGGGCTCCTATAATGGCTACACCTTC CAWSQGSYNGYTF
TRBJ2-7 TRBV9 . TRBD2 TGTGCCAGCAGCCTCCGCGGGGGGACCTACGAGCAGTACTTC CASSLRGGTYEQYF
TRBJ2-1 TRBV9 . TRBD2 TGTGCCAGCAGCGTAGCTACGACTAGCGGGGGTTCTGAGCAGTTCTTC CASSVATTSGGSEQFF
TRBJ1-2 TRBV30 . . TGTGCTTTTGAGACAGGCTATGGCTACACCTTC CAFETGYGYTF
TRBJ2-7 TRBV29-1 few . TGCAGCGCGGACTCCCCCGGGACCTACGAGCAGTACTTC CSADSPGTYEQYF
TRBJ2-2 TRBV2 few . TGTGCCAGCGCCCGGGCACTAGGGGGACCGAACACCGGGGAGCTGTTTTTT CASARALGGPNTGELFF
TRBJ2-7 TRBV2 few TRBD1 TGTGCCAGCAGCATCGGACAGGGATACTACGAGCAGTACTTC CASSIGQGYYEQYF
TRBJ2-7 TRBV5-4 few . TGTGCCAGCAGCTTGGCTGGTGGAACCTACGAGCAGTACTTC CASSLAGGTYEQYF
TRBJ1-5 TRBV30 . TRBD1 TGTGCCTGGAGTCTATCCTACACCGGGACAGGGGGTATCAATCAGCCCCAGCATTTT CAWSLSYTGTGGINQPQHF
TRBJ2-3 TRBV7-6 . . TGTGCCAGCAGCTTAGCGGGGGGGCCGGTGTTCACAGATACGCAGTATTTT CASSLAGGPVFTDTQYF
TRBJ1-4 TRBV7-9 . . TGTGCCAGCAGCTACCGGGTGGAAAATGAAAAACTGTTTTTT CASSYRVENEKLFF
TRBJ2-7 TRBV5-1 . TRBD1 TGCGCCAGCAGCCCATGGACAGGATCCATCTCCTACGAGCAGTACTTC CASSPWTGSISYEQYF
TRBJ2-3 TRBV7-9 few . TGTGCCAGCAGCTTAGGAAGGACAACCACAGATACGCAGTATTTT CASSLGRTTTDTQYF
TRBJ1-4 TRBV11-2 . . TGTGCCAGCAGCTCTGGGGACGGTCGAGGTGAAAAACTGTTTTTT CASSSGDGRGEKLFF
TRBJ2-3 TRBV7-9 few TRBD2 TGTGCCAGCAGCTCGCAATATACTAGCGGGGCGAACACAGATACGCAGTATTTT CASSSQYTSGANTDTQYF
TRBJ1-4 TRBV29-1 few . TGCAGCGTAACCGGGACGGGGGGCGAAAAACTGTTTTTT CSVTGTGGEKLFF
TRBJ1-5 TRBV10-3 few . TGTGCCATCAGGGCGGGAGGGATTGATCAGCCCCAGCATTTT CAIRAGGIDQPQHF
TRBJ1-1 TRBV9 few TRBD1 TGTGCCAGCAGCGCTCCCACAGGGGAGAACACTGAAGCTTTCTTT CASSAPTGENTEAFF
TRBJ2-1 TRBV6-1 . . TGTGCCAGCAGTGAAGACATCCAACTGCAGGGGTCCTACAATGAGCAGTTCTTC CASSEDIQLQGSYNEQFF
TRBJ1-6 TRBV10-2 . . TGCGCCAGCAGTGACAGGGGCAATTCACCCCTCCACTTT CASSDRGNSPLHF
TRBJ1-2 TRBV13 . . TGTGCCAGCAGCCGTCGAACAGGGCTCTCCTATGGCTACACCTTC CASSRRTGLSYGYTF
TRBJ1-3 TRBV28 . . TGTGCCAGCAGGCGAGGAGGGCCGCACGGGTCTGGAAACACCATATATTTT CASRRGGPHGSGNTIYF
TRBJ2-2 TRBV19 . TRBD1 TGTGCCAGTAGTATTCAGAAGGGACAGCCCCATAAGGGTGGGGAGCTGTTTTTT CASSIQKGQPHKGGELFF
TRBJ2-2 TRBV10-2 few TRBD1 TGCGCCAGCAGTGAACAGGGGGGCTTCGCGAACACCGGGGAGCTGTTTTTT CASSEQGGFANTGELFF
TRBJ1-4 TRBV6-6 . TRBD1 TGTGCCAGCACCCTCCTCGAACAGGGGAATGAAAAACTGTTTTTT CASTLLEQGNEKLFF
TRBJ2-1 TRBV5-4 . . TGTGCCAGCAGACGTCAAGGCTCCTACAATGAGCAGTTCTTC CASRRQGSYNEQFF
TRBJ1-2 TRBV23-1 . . TGCGCCAGCAGTCTCCCCGGAGACTATGGCTACACCTTC CASSLPGDYGYTF